This T cell receptor beta chain was found in a study of T-cell memory formation after mild COVID-19. A single record per CDR3 protein comes from TCRdb applying MiXCR to the 5' RACE reads. In the table there are 58,000 or so distinct CDR3 sequences, around a quarter of which are singletons. Germline V gives CDR1 SGHRS, CDR2 YFSETQ. The CDR3 is 17 residues long. V shed 0 bases and J shed 0 bases, with 14 bases lying between them. The chain uses TRBV5-1 and TRBJ2-3; the D gene is possibly TRBD2 (6 bases). The TCR was taken from a man aged 18 to 29 who had mild COVID-19 (a few samples of this study predate the infection). Cell type and time point are not known. The sample taken for sequencing was PBMCs or a T cell subset sorted from them (not recorded which). The CDR3 sequence: CASSLAGGSDSTDTQYF. CDR3 DNA: TGCGCCAGCAGCTTGGCCGGGGGATCGGACAGCACAGATACGCAGTATTTT.